Listed below are T cell receptor beta chains from one sample, sequenced in a study of blood T cell repertoires in COVID-19. The repertoire was sequenced with immunoSEQ multiplex PCR; TCRdb's copy has only in-frame clones and lacks some. Of under 55,000 clones listed, around four fifths are singletons. Sequencing used peripheral blood. The receptors here all came from a man aged 50 or older with acute or convalescent COVID-19. CDR3s include the opening cysteine and the closing phenylalanine or tryptophan. The D gene is left open where the match is weak. Clone size is not always given. Where it is, it says once, few, many or a class for expanded clones.

CDR3aa	CDR3nt	v_gene	abundance	len	j_gene	d_gene
CASSPLLNYNEQFF	TGTGCCAGCAGCCCCTTACTAAACTACAATGAGCAGTTCTTC	TRBV14	.	14	TRBJ2-1	.
CASSLNPGLTTYEQYF	TGCGCCAGCAGCCTAAACCCGGGACTAACAACCTACGAGCAGTACTTC	TRBV5-1	.	16	TRBJ2-7	TRBD2
CASSQEYRGSSYEQYF	TGCGCCAGCAGCCAAGAATATAGGGGCAGCTCCTACGAGCAGTACTTC	TRBV4-1	.	16	TRBJ2-7	.
CSVATQGKNYGYTF	TGCAGCGTTGCTACCCAGGGGAAAAACTATGGCTACACCTTC	TRBV29-1	once	14	TRBJ1-2	.
CASSYTSMRGNQPQHF	TGTGCCAGCAGTTATACATCGATGCGGGGCAATCAGCCCCAGCATTTT	TRBV5-8	few	16	TRBJ1-5	.
CASTGGGGETQYF	TGCGCCAGCACGGGCGGGGGGGGAGAGACCCAGTACTTC	TRBV10-2	once	13	TRBJ2-5	TRBD2
CASSIGSGSVVETQYF	TGTGCCAGTAGTATAGGTAGCGGGAGTGTCGTGGAGACCCAGTACTTC	TRBV19	.	16	TRBJ2-5	TRBD2
CASSLSGTSGSRNEQFF	TGCGCCAGCAGCTTGTCGGGGACTAGCGGGAGTCGAAATGAGCAGTTCTTC	TRBV5-1	.	17	TRBJ2-1	TRBD2
CAVSGSSTDTQYF	TGTGCCGTCAGCGGGTCTAGCACAGATACGCAGTATTTT	TRBV10-3	.	13	TRBJ2-3	.
CASTPSGTPSEAFF	TGTGCCAGTACCCCCTCCGGGACACCGTCTGAAGCTTTCTTT	TRBV19	.	14	TRBJ1-1	.
CASSFSVGQGSYEQYF	TGTGCCAGCAGTTTTAGTGTTGGGCAGGGTTCCTACGAGCAGTACTTC	TRBV27	.	16	TRBJ2-7	.
CTTEGQDRDTQYF	TGCACGACGGAGGGACAGGACAGAGATACGCAGTATTTT	TRBV29-1	.	13	TRBJ2-3	TRBD1
CASSYGPPGTANTEAFF	TGTGCCAGCAGCTATGGCCCACCCGGGACAGCGAACACTGAAGCTTTCTTT	TRBV7-8	.	17	TRBJ1-1	TRBD1
CASSLGRGRGIQPQHF	TGTGCCAGCAGCTTGGGGAGGGGCCGGGGGATTCAGCCCCAGCATTTT	TRBV5-8	.	16	TRBJ1-5	.
CSASQLAKNIQYF	TGCAGTGCTAGTCAACTAGCCAAAAACATTCAGTACTTC	TRBV20-1	.	13	TRBJ2-4	.
CASSPRRGSGNTIYF	TGTGCCAGCAGCCCAAGGAGAGGGAGTGGAAACACCATATATTTT	TRBV3-1/TRBV3-2	.	15	TRBJ1-3	.
CASSPGDSRHEQYF	TGCGCCAGCAGCCCGGGGGACAGCCGTCACGAGCAGTACTTC	TRBV5-1	.	14	TRBJ2-7	.
CAWSYGLAGPQETQYF	TGTGCCTGGAGTTATGGACTAGCGGGGCCCCAAGAGACCCAGTACTTC	TRBV30	.	16	TRBJ2-5	TRBD2
CATRDRGKGEQYF	TGTGCCACCAGAGACAGGGGAAAGGGCGAGCAGTACTTC	TRBV24-1	.	13	TRBJ2-7	TRBD1
CATNSGQGVYGYTF	TGTGCCACGAACTCGGGACAGGGAGTATATGGCTACACCTTC	TRBV10-3	once	14	TRBJ1-2	TRBD1